The clone carrying this T cell receptor beta chain appeared many times. Its antigen is currently unknown. RNA transcripts yielded amplified TCR beta CDR3 regions. The TCR CDR3 first-round RT-PCR relied on the HTBI primer set. TCRdb re-called the multiplex PCR reads through MiXCR, storing one row per CDR3 protein. The sample records approximately 150,000 distinct CDR3 sequences, approximately 9% being singletons. These data are taken from a study of T cells in Graves' hyperthyroidism and ophthalmopathy. CDR3 length equals 15 residues. Trimming shortened V by 6 bases and J by 0 bases, and 15 bases separated the two germline ends. Germline V gene lookup returns CDR1 DFQATT and CDR2 SNEGSKA (reference sequence). The study, taken as a whole, reports: Blood held most thyroid clonotypes expanded above 0.001 frequency.

The clonotype originates from a woman aged 18 to 35 with Graves' hyperthyroidism that later progressed to Graves' ophthalmopathy. The sequenced sample consisted of blood. The V gene is TRBV20-1, the J gene TRBJ1-5; no clear D gene. The CDR3, as DNA: TGCAGTGCCCTAAAGGGAGGGTCTAGCAATCAGCCCCAGCATTTT. It encodes CSALKGGSSNQPQHF.